Sequencing of this TCR beta chain was carried out in a study of cytomegalovirus exposure and HLA in healthy donors. The CDR3 extends over 17 amino acids. Germline CDR1 is SGHNT and CDR2 is YYREEE (reference sequence). With 2 bases clipped from V and 6 bases from J, the junction kept 11 bases outside the gene matches. Points from the study as a whole: Some V segments could not be told apart, so they were left out, TRBV6-2 and TRBV6-3 among them.

This PCR relied on a set of 60 Vbeta primers and 13 Jbeta primers. TCRdb keeps only in-frame clones here, not all; method: immunoSEQ multiplex PCR. The sample lists 95,000 to 110,000 clones, roughly 79% occurring once. Points on this clone: Its specificity is not known.

Donors had nominal health at sampling but likely had unrecorded immune exposures. The V call is TRBV5-4, the J call TRBJ2-3; 11 bases are shared with TRBD1. Sequenced input: PBMCs. The receptor's source is a man aged 55 to 70 in good health and CMV-seropositive. This CDR3 reads CASSLGGTGGSSDTQYF. The CDR3 DNA sequence: TGTGCCAGCAGCTTAGGAGGGACAGGGGGAAGTTCGGATACGCAGTATTTT.